This record concerns one T cell receptor beta chain sequence. Sequencing was performed with immunoSEQ multiplex PCR; in TCRdb, only in-frame clones are kept and a portion is missing. The sample holds 150,000 to 200,000 clones, roughly nine tenths seen once. These data are taken from a study of control samples from healthy donors and cancer patients. The sequenced sample consisted of blood. The TCR comes from a man aged 30-40 years in good health.

The CDR3 sequence: CASRRTGDYGYTF. CDR3 DNA: TGTGCCAGCAGGAGGACAGGAGACTATGGCTACACCTTC. V gene TRBV6-5 combines with J gene TRBJ1-2, with 7 bases lining up with TRBD1. V was clipped by 6 bases and J by 3 bases; unmatched bases: 4. This CDR3 spans 13 amino acids. Germline CDR1 is MNHEY and CDR2 is SVGAGI.